Below are 27 T cell receptor beta chains sequenced from a single sample in a study of technical replicates of blood from a few donors. Assay: immunoSEQ multiplex PCR; the TCRdb copy retains only in-frame clones and omits some. The table records tens of thousands of clones, nearly 95% of them present only once. Specimen: T cells isolated from PBMCs. These receptor sequences come from a human donor in good health.

CDR3 nucleotide sequence: TGTGCCAGCAGCTTCTGGGGGGAAGGCACCGGGGAGCTGTTTTTT. It encodes CASSFWGEGTGELFF. This chain connects TRBV7-2 to TRBJ2-2, with D perhaps matching TRBD2 (6 bases). Germline lookup yields CDR1 SGHTA and CDR2 FQGNSA. V lost 3 bases and J 4 bases, leaving 12 bases between the germline ends. CDR3 length: 15 amino acids.

The rearrangement links TRBV6-4 to TRBJ2-2; D gene uncertain. CDR3 length equals 14 residues. Trimming removed 0 bases at V and 4 bases at J, with 6 bases between. The germline V gene has CDR1 MRHNA and CDR2 SNTAGT. CDR3 in DNA: TGTGCCAGCAGTGACTCGCCGAGCACCGGGGAGCTGTTTTTT. Translation gives CASSDSPSTGELFF.

J is TRBJ2-1 and V is TRBV7-3; D might be TRBD2 (5 bases). V lost 0 bases, J lost 0 bases, and 12 bases lay in between. The CDR3 consists of 17 residues. The germline V gene encodes CDR1 SGHTA and CDR2 FQGTGA. The CDR3 loop is CASSLTGSGGSYNEQFF. DNA of the CDR3: TGTGCCAGCAGCTTAACCGGCAGCGGAGGCTCCTACAATGAGCAGTTCTTC.

The genes are TRBV30 and TRBJ1-1; tentative D call: TRBD1 (6 bases). The CDR3 spans 11 residues. The germline gives CDR1 GTSNPN, CDR2 SVGIG (reference sequence). Trimming removed 8 bases from V and 5 bases from J, with 12 bases in between. The CDR3 sequence is CAHRERTEAFF. CDR3 in DNA: TGTGCCCACAGGGAAAGGACTGAAGCTTTCTTT.

The chain combines TRBV6-1 with TRBJ2-7; D is possibly TRBD2 (6 bases). Germline lookup yields CDR1 MNHNS and CDR2 SASEGT. The length of the CDR3 is 15 residues. V was shortened by 2 bases and J by 2 bases, with 13 bases between the two germline ends. The CDR3 reads CASSEPTRSTYEQYF. The CDR3 coding sequence is TGTGCCAGCAGTGAACCGACTAGATCCACCTACGAGCAGTACTTC.

The V gene is TRBV10-3, the J gene TRBJ2-7, with 7 bases lining up with TRBD1. Trimming at V came to 7 bases and at J to 3 bases, leaving 9 bases not matched to a gene. The CDR3 extends over 14 amino acids. Germline V CDR1 and CDR2: ENHRY, SYGVKD. The CDR3 region has the DNA TGTGCCATCAAGCCAATGGGGACAGACTACGAGCAGTACTTC. Translation: CAIKPMGTDYEQYF.

This clone was observed once. The gene calls are TRBV7-2 and TRBJ2-6; D perhaps matches TRBD2 (5 bases). CDR3 length equals 17 residues. Trimming took off 1 base at V and 1 base at J, with 11 bases between the two ends. Germline V gene lookup returns CDR1 SGHTA and CDR2 FQGNSA. DNA of the CDR3: TGTGCCAGCAGCTTAGGTCGGGGTCCTTCTGGGGCCAACGTCCTGACTTTC. Translating gives CASSLGRGPSGANVLTF.

This clone was observed a single time. The chain combines TRBV30 with TRBJ1-2; D gene uncertain. Germline CDR1 GTSNPN, CDR2 SVGIG (reference sequence). The CDR3 is made up of 11 amino acids. Trimming removed 5 bases from V and 8 bases from J, with 12 bases in between. The CDR3 bases are TGTGCCTGGGTCGGGGAAGGAGGCTACACCTTC. As protein: CAWVGEGGYTF.

The rearrangement uses TRBV5-6 and TRBJ2-1; tentative D call: TRBD1 (5 bases). Trimming removed 8 bases at V and 9 bases at J, with 21 bases between. This CDR3 contains 14 residues. The germline V gene encodes CDR1 SGHDT and CDR2 YYEEEE. The DNA for the CDR3 is TGTGCCAGTATTCAGGACACGACGTCGGGTGAGCAGTTCTTC. Translated, it gives CASIQDTTSGEQFF.

The CDR3: CASSFSRGGNTEAFF. CDR3 nucleotide sequence: TGCGCCAGCAGCTTTTCCCGAGGGGGAAACACTGAAGCTTTCTTT. The rearrangement uses TRBV10-1 and TRBJ1-1, with D tentatively TRBD1 (6 bases). The CDR3 has 15 amino acids. CDR1 and CDR2 from the germline V gene are WNHNN and SYGVQD (reference sequence). V was trimmed by 6 bases and J by 2 bases, leaving 16 bases between them.

V usage is TRBV21-1 and J usage is TRBJ1-5. TRBV21-1 constitutes a pseudogene. The CDR3 contains 12 residues. CDR3 bases: TGTGCCAGCAGCCGTCTCGGGCAGCCCCAGCATTTT. It specifies CASSRLGQPQHF.

The chain carries TRBV5-5 and TRBJ2-6, with unresolved D. Trimming shortened V by 2 bases and J by 0 bases, and 6 bases separated the two germline ends. The CDR3 is 15 residues long. Germline lookup yields CDR1 SGHKS and CDR2 YYEKEE (reference sequence). The CDR3, as DNA: TGTGCCAGCAGCTTTCCGTTCTCTGGGGCCAACGTCCTGACTTTC. Translated: CASSFPFSGANVLTF.

This clone occurred once. The gene calls are TRBV19 and TRBJ1-2; a weak D match, TRBD1 (6 bases). V lost 4 bases and J lost 0, with 15 bases in between. Germline CDR1 LNHDA, CDR2 SQIVND (reference sequence). The CDR3 is 16 amino acids. As DNA, the CDR3 is TGTGCCAGTAGTAAGGCGACAGGCCAACCTAACTATGGCTACACCTTC. It yields the protein CASSKATGQPNYGYTF.

The V and J genes are TRBV10-2 and TRBJ2-5; D unresolved. CDR3 length: 13 amino acids. V was trimmed by 8 bases and J by 1 base, leaving 11 bases between them. Germline assignment: CDR1 WSHSY and CDR2 SAAADI. CDR3 in amino acids: CASLHTVQETQYF. DNA of the CDR3: TGCGCCAGCCTCCATACTGTCCAAGAGACCCAGTACTTC.

The CDR3 loop is CASSQLAGSSYNEQFF. CDR3 in DNA: TGTGCCAGCAGCCAACTAGCGGGCAGCTCCTACAATGAGCAGTTCTTC. This chain connects TRBV5-4 to TRBJ2-1, with 9 bases fitting TRBD2. V shed 4 bases and J 0 bases; nucleotides not matched to a gene: 5. CDR3 size: 16 residues. Germline V lookup: CDR1 SGHNT, CDR2 YYREEE (reference sequence). Together with reference TRBV5-4 and TRBJ2-1, the CDR3 gives the full variable domain: ETGVTQSPTHLIKTRGQQVTLRCSSQSGHNTVSWYQQALGQGPQFIFQYYREEENGRGNFPPRFSGLQFPNYSSELNVNALELDDSALYLCASSQLAGSSYNEQFFGPGTRLTVL.

The rearrangement joins TRBV10-3 to TRBJ2-7; maybe TRBD1 (5 bases). The length of the CDR3 is 12 residues. V dropped 4 bases and J dropped 4 bases, with 8 bases sitting between them. Germline V gives CDR1 ENHRY, CDR2 SYGVKD. DNA of the CDR3: TGTGCCATCAGTGCCCAGGGATACGAGCAGTACTTC. Its translation: CAISAQGYEQYF.

The V call is TRBV4-2, the J call TRBJ1-1; D is ambiguous. V dropped 0 bases and J dropped 2 bases, with 10 bases sitting between them. Germline assignment: CDR1 LGHNA and CDR2 YNFKEQ. The CDR3 is 15 residues long. DNA for the CDR3: TGTGCCAGCAGCCAAGATCTTGCGAAAAACACTGAAGCTTTCTTT. Translated, it gives CASSQDLAKNTEAFF.

This chain links TRBV21-1 with TRBJ2-3; TRBD1, the table's D call, was not compared with the DNA. TRBV21-1 is noted as a pseudogene. CDR3 length equals 16 residues. In DNA form, the CDR3 reads TGTGCCAGCAGCAAACTCGAGGGGGCTTTGGGAGATACGCAGTATTTT. Translated: CASSKLEGALGDTQYF.

The rearrangement uses TRBV11-2 and TRBJ2-5, with unresolved D. Germline values: CDR1 SGHAT, CDR2 FQNNGV. Trimming removed 0 bases at V and 4 bases at J, with 6 bases between. The CDR3 runs to 13 residues. CDR3 sequence reads: CASSLDLRETQYF. Written as DNA, the CDR3 is TGTGCCAGCAGCTTAGATCTGCGAGAGACCCAGTACTTC. The full variable domain, rest sourced from reference TRBV11-2 and TRBJ2-5, is EAGVAQSPRYKIIEKRQSVAFWCNPISGHATLYWYQQILGQGPKLLIQFQNNGVVDDSQLPKDRFSAERLKGVDSTLKIQPAKLEDSAVYLCASSLDLRETQYFGPGTRLLVL.

This rearrangement joins TRBV5-1 to TRBJ2-1, with 7 positions matching TRBD2. CDR1 is SGHRS, CDR2 YFSETQ, per germline. The CDR3 has 15 residues. J gave up 8 bases and V 2 bases, and 10 bases lay outside the gene matches. The CDR3 protein is CASSLPSSGGDEQFF. DNA for the CDR3: TGCGCCAGCAGCTTACCTTCTAGCGGAGGGGATGAGCAGTTCTTC.

This chain joins TRBV19 and TRBJ1-2; D not certain. V was trimmed by 4 bases and J by 0 bases, leaving 15 bases between them. This CDR3 has 16 amino acids. CDR1 and CDR2 from the germline V gene are LNHDA and SQIVND (reference sequence). In DNA, the CDR3 is TGTGCCAGTAGTAATCCAGGTGAACCTCCTAACTATGGCTACACCTTC. Translation: CASSNPGEPPNYGYTF.

The chain is built from TRBV2 and TRBJ1-2, with TRBD1 as a possible D gene (6 bases). Germline V lookup: CDR1 SNHLY, CDR2 FYNNEI. The length of the CDR3 is 14 residues. Trimming removed 11 bases at V and 3 bases at J, with 19 bases between. CDR3 loop: CASDGQKNHYGYTF. CDR3 nucleotide sequence: TGTGCCTCTGATGGACAGAAAAACCACTATGGCTACACCTTC. The whole variable domain, remainder taken from reference TRBV2 and TRBJ1-2, is EPEVTQTPSHQVTQMGQEVILRCVPISNHLYFYWYRQILGQKVEFLVSFYNNEISEKSEIFDDQFSVERPDGSNFTLKIRSTKLEDSAMYFCASDGQKNHYGYTFGSGTRLTVV.

This rearrangement joins TRBV5-6 to TRBJ1-5, with TRBD1 matching 7 bases. The V and J ends lost 1 base and 0 bases, in that order; junction bases with no gene match: 7. There are 17 residues in the CDR3. Germline loops: CDR1 SGHDT, CDR2 YYEEEE. CDR3 nucleotides: TGTGCCAGCAGCTTGTGGGACAGACCAACTAGCAATCAGCCCCAGCATTTT. As protein: CASSLWDRPTSNQPQHF.

This clone was detected many times. The genes are TRBV5-1 and TRBJ2-1; 14 bases line up with TRBD2. With V trimmed by 3 bases and J by 5 bases, 7 bases remained unmatched. The CDR3 runs 17 residues. From germline, CDR1 is SGHRS and CDR2 YFSETQ. The CDR3 protein is CASSSRTSGRLDNEQFF. CDR3 nucleotides: TGCGCCAGCAGCTCTAGGACTAGCGGGAGGCTCGACAATGAGCAGTTCTTC. Full variable domain (remainder filled in from reference TRBV5-1 and TRBJ2-1): KAGVTQTPRYLIKTRGQQVTLSCSPISGHRSVSWYQQTPGQGLQFLFEYFSETQRNKGNFPGRFSGRQFSNSRSEMNVSTLELGDSALYLCASSSRTSGRLDNEQFFGPGTRLTVL.

The chain has TRBV7-3 and TRBJ2-7, with TRBD2 matching 8 bases. The V gene's germline CDR1 is SGHTA and CDR2 FQGTGA. CDR3 length equals 15 residues. V lost 5 bases and J lost 4; bases outside the gene matches: 10. The CDR3 DNA is TGTGCCAGCAGCCAAGGGGCCGGGAGGGGATACGAGCAGTACTTC. As protein: CASSQGAGRGYEQYF.

This chain connects TRBV10-2 to TRBJ2-1; 11 nucleotides line up with TRBD2. The ends lost 4 bases at V and 1 base at J; junction bases unmatched: 0. Germline lookup yields CDR1 WSHSY and CDR2 SAAADI. This CDR3 contains 15 residues. Written as DNA, the CDR3 is TGCGCCAGCAGTGGACTAGCGGGGTCCTACAATGAGCAGTTCTTC. It is translated as CASSGLAGSYNEQFF.

The chain is built from TRBV27 and TRBJ1-1; no firm D call. The CDR3 loop spans 14 amino acids. CDR1 and CDR2 from the germline V gene are MNHEY and SMNVEV (reference sequence). Trimming took 3 bases from V and 7 from J, leaving 15 bases between them. CDR3 in amino acids: CASSFNRLGGEAFF. CDR3 in DNA: TGTGCCAGCAGTTTTAACAGACTGGGAGGTGAAGCTTTCTTT.